These 25 T cell receptor beta chains came from one sample sequenced in a study of blood T cell repertoires in COVID-19. TCRdb keeps only in-frame clones here, not all; method: immunoSEQ multiplex PCR. The sample lists roughly 500,000 clones, about 91% occurring once. Specimen: peripheral blood. The receptors stem from a man aged 18 to 29 with COVID-19, enrolled during active disease.

The chain has TRBV19 and TRBJ2-1, with 10 bases that match TRBD2. Per the germline V gene, CDR1 is LNHDA and CDR2 is SQIVND (reference sequence). The trim removed 0 bases at V and 9 bases at J, leaving 5 bases unmatched. The CDR3 sequence is 15 residues long. CDR3 DNA: TGTGCCAGTAGTATAGAGAGCGGGAGGGCCGCTGAGCAGTTCTTC. It is translated as CASSIESGRAAEQFF.

The chain links TRBV6-5 to TRBJ1-5, with D possibly being TRBD1 (6 bases). This CDR3 spans 15 amino acids. V lost 0 bases to trimming and J lost 5 bases, with 11 bases between them. Germline loops: CDR1 MNHEY, CDR2 SVGAGI. The CDR3 nucleotides read TGTGCCAGCAGTTACTCGAGGACAGTGGATCAGCCCCAGCATTTT. It translates to CASSYSRTVDQPQHF.

The chain uses TRBV20-1 and TRBJ2-5; D call uncertain. V lost 4 bases, J lost 0 bases, and 3 bases lay in between. CDR3 size: 11 residues. CDR1 DFQATT and CDR2 SNEGSKA come from the germline V gene (reference sequence). The CDR3 DNA reads as TGCAGTGCTAATAACCAAGAGACCCAGTACTTC. This sequence encodes CSANNQETQYF.

The rearrangement joins TRBV3-1 (or the pseudogene TRBV3-2) to TRBJ1-2; possible D gene TRBD1, 5 bases. Germline V lookup: CDR1 LGHDT, CDR2 YNNKEL (reference sequence). The CDR3 runs 15 residues. V was clipped by 5 bases and J by 8 bases, with 21 bases between them. The DNA of the CDR3 is TGTGCCAGCAGCACCCGGGACGCGGGAGAGGGAGGCTACACCTTC. Residues: CASSTRDAGEGGYTF.

The chain recombines TRBV15 with TRBJ1-1, with 9 bases aligning to TRBD1. Germline loops: CDR1 LNHNV, CDR2 YYDKDF (reference sequence). This CDR3 is 16 amino acids long. Trimming at V came to 2 bases and at J to 1 base, leaving 5 bases not matched to a gene. CDR3 coding DNA: TGTGCCACCAGCAGACCCGAGACAGGGGGGAACACTGAAGCTTTCTTT. Its translation: CATSRPETGGNTEAFF.

The count of this clone is one. This chain links TRBV2 with TRBJ2-5; TRBD1 matches 7 bases. This CDR3 spans 13 amino acids. The V gene end was trimmed by 7 bases and the J gene end by 2 bases; junction bases not matched to a gene: 4. Germline values: CDR1 SNHLY, CDR2 FYNNEI. In nucleotides, the CDR3 is TGTGCCAGCATTCAGGGGGTACAAGAGACCCAGTACTTC. Encoded protein: CASIQGVQETQYF.

This clone was recorded a few times. The identical CDR3 is also encoded by other nucleotide sequences in the sample. The V and J genes are TRBV19 and TRBJ1-1, with a weak D call TRBD1 (6 bases). The V and J ends lost 3 bases and 5 bases respectively, with 7 bases between them. CDR1 LNHDA and CDR2 SQIVND come from the germline V gene (reference sequence). CDR3 length: 12 amino acids. CDR3 sequence: CASSIGQTEAFF. The CDR3 DNA reads TGTGCCAGTAGTATCGGACAGACTGAAGCTTTCTTT.

This chain links TRBV3-1 (or the pseudogene TRBV3-2) with TRBJ2-6; 9 bases align to TRBD1. Per the germline V gene, CDR1 is LGHDT and CDR2 is YNNKEL (reference sequence). V gave up 3 bases and J gave up 4 bases; unmatched junction bases: 10. The CDR3 consists of 18 residues. The CDR3 region is CASSHHGTGPPGANVLTF. The DNA of the CDR3 is TGTGCCAGCAGCCACCATGGGACAGGGCCTCCAGGGGCCAACGTCCTGACTTTC.

The chain employs TRBV2 and TRBJ2-2; weak D call: TRBD1 (6 bases). Trimming left V 2 bases short and J 3 bases short, with 13 bases between. The CDR3 contains 16 residues. Germline CDR1 SNHLY, CDR2 FYNNEI. CDR3 sequence: CASSERRAGDTGELFF. The CDR3 DNA reads as TGTGCCAGCAGTGAAAGGCGCGCAGGGGACACCGGGGAGCTGTTTTTT. Supplemented by reference TRBV2 and TRBJ2-2, the full variable domain reads EPEVTQTPSHQVTQMGQEVILRCVPISNHLYFYWYRQILGQKVEFLVSFYNNEISEKSEIFDDQFSVERPDGSNFTLKIRSTKLEDSAMYFCASSERRAGDTGELFFGEGSRLTVL.

This clone was recorded once. This chain connects TRBV9 to TRBJ2-2; the D is unclear. V lost 3 bases, J lost 5 bases, and 8 bases lay in between. Germline V gene data show CDR1 as SGDLS and CDR2 as YYNGEE. The CDR3 contains 13 residues. The CDR3 loop reads CASSAKRTGELFF. The CDR3 DNA reads TGTGCCAGCAGCGCGAAGAGAACCGGGGAGCTGTTTTTT.

This chain joins TRBV27 and TRBJ2-1; 7 bases fit TRBD1. CDR1 MNHEY and CDR2 SMNVEV come from the germline V gene (reference sequence). The CDR3 has 15 amino acids. Trimming took 5 bases from V and 5 from J; bases not matched to a gene: 9. The DNA for the CDR3 is TGTGCCAGCAGTCCGAGGGGGCTTTCCGACAATGAGCAGTTCTTC. Amino acids: CASSPRGLSDNEQFF.

This sequence joins TRBV9 and TRBJ2-3, with D perhaps TRBD2 (6 bases). The V end lost 1 base, the J end lost 4 bases, and 16 bases lay between the germline ends. The germline V gene encodes CDR1 SGDLS and CDR2 YYNGEE. This CDR3 has 16 amino acids. CDR3 residues: CASSVNLARGADTQYF. In DNA, the CDR3 is TGTGCCAGCAGCGTAAATCTTGCGCGGGGTGCAGATACGCAGTATTTT.

Here the CDR3 DNA reads TGCGCCAGCACCCCGGGGGGGACAGGGGGCAACTATGGCTACACCTTC. Residues: CASTPGGTGGNYGYTF. The chain combines TRBV5-1 with TRBJ1-2; TRBD1 aligns across 12 bases. CDR3 length: 16 amino acids. V was clipped by 6 bases and J by 2 bases; unmatched bases: 8. The V gene's germline CDR1 is SGHRS and CDR2 YFSETQ.

The gene calls are TRBV2 and TRBJ2-5, with 7 bases identical to TRBD1. CDR1 SNHLY and CDR2 FYNNEI come from the germline V gene. V lost 5 bases, J lost 13 bases, and 7 bases stayed unmatched. The CDR3 totals 11 residues. In DNA, the CDR3 is TGTGCCAGCAGTCCAGGGGGAGAACTGTACTTC. Protein: CASSPGGELYF.

V usage is TRBV7-9 and J usage is TRBJ2-1, with a tentative D call TRBD2 (5 bases). This CDR3 comprises 15 residues. Germline V gene data show CDR1 as SEHNR and CDR2 as FQNEAQ (reference sequence). Trimming pared 5 bases from V and 7 bases from J, leaving 18 bases between. CDR3 loop: CASSPPDGGRNEQFF. For the CDR3, the DNA is TGTGCCAGCAGCCCCCCGGATGGCGGGCGGAATGAGCAGTTCTTC.

This rearrangement joins TRBV18 to TRBJ1-6, with 8 nucleotides matching TRBD1. V lost 5 bases to trimming and J lost 8 bases; unmatched junction nucleotides: 11. Germline V CDR1 and CDR2: KGHSH, LQKENI. CDR3 length equals 16 residues. Written as DNA, the CDR3 is TGTGCCAGCTCAGACTCCTCAGGGGGCTTTGATTCACCCCTCCACTTT. This translates into CASSDSSGGFDSPLHF.

The chain joins TRBV28 to TRBJ2-5; the match to TRBD1 covers 8 bases. Germline CDR1 MDHEN, CDR2 SYDVKM. With 6 bases clipped from V and 10 bases from J, the junction kept 10 bases outside the gene matches. The CDR3 has 13 residues. CDR3 DNA sequence: TGTGCCAGCAGGGCGACAGGGGTTGCAGACCAGTACTTC. Protein: CASRATGVADQYF.

In regard to this clone: Other DNA variants within this sample encode the same CDR3. V usage is TRBV12-3 or TRBV12-4 and J usage is TRBJ2-7; D is ambiguous. V gave up 6 bases and J gave up 0 bases, with 9 bases separating them. The CDR3 contains 13 residues. In DNA form, the CDR3 reads TGTGCCAGCAGCCCCACGGGCTCCTACGAGCAGTACTTC. Its protein product is CASSPTGSYEQYF.

The V and J genes are TRBV7-9 and TRBJ2-1, with 13 bases lining up with TRBD2. V dropped 4 bases and J dropped 0; count of bases not matched to a gene: 6. The CDR3 is made up of 18 amino acids. CDR1 and CDR2 (germline): SEHNR, FQNEAQ (reference sequence). CDR3 residues: CASSSMGLAGISYNEQFF. The CDR3 DNA reads as TGTGCCAGCAGCTCAATGGGACTAGCGGGGATCTCCTACAATGAGCAGTTCTTC. The full variable domain, in which reference TRBV7-9 and TRBJ2-1 provide the parts outside the CDR3, is DTGVSQNPRHKITKRGQNVTFRCDPISEHNRLYWYRQTLGQGPEFLTYFQNEAQLEKSRLLSDRFSAERPKGSFSTLEIQRTEQGDSAMYLCASSSMGLAGISYNEQFFGPGTRLTVL.

This chain connects TRBV11-2 to TRBJ2-5, with 10 nucleotides matching TRBD2. CDR1 and CDR2 (germline): SGHAT, FQNNGV. The CDR3 is 16 amino acids. Trimming took 3 bases from V and 4 from J; bases not matched to a gene: 8. CDR3 DNA sequence: TGTGCCAGCAGCTTTTCTTCTAGCGGGAGTAGAGAGACCCAGTACTTC. Translated, it gives CASSFSSSGSRETQYF.

V is TRBV2 and J is TRBJ2-1; perhaps TRBD1 as D (7 bases). From germline, CDR1 is SNHLY and CDR2 FYNNEI. The CDR3 loop spans 13 amino acids. The ends were cut back, 11 bases at V and 0 bases at J, with 11 bases in the middle. CDR3 in DNA: TGTGCCGGCGGGGACAGCTCCTACAATGAGCAGTTCTTC. Protein sequence: CAGGDSSYNEQFF.

The CDR3 protein is CATSERTGDYGYTF. The CDR3 DNA reads TGTGCCACCAGTGAGAGGACAGGAGATTATGGCTACACCTTC. The chain recombines TRBV24-1 with TRBJ1-2; the match to TRBD1 covers 7 bases. The CDR3 runs 14 residues. In germline, CDR1 is KGHDR, CDR2 SFDVKD. The V segment lost 4 bases and the J segment 5 bases; nucleotides outside the gene matches: 6.

In DNA, the CDR3 is TGCGCCAGCAGTGCCGGCACCGGGGAGCTGTTTTTT. This gives the protein CASSAGTGELFF. This chain links TRBV10-2 with TRBJ2-2; D ambiguous. Germline CDR1 reads WSHSY; CDR2 reads SAAADI. Trimming shortened V by 4 bases and J by 4 bases, and 4 bases separated the two germline ends. The CDR3 is 12 residues long.

The chain combines TRBV24-1 with TRBJ2-5; D unresolved. The CDR3 length is 14 residues. CDR1 is KGHDR and CDR2 is SFDVKD in the germline V gene. Trimming took off 9 bases at V and 5 bases at J, with 18 bases between the two ends. The CDR3 spells CATRDHRRVETQYF. CDR3 DNA: TGTGCCACCCGAGATCATAGACGGGTCGAGACCCAGTACTTC.

The chain joins TRBV15 to TRBJ2-1, with 9 bases fitting TRBD2. The germline gives CDR1 LNHNV, CDR2 YYDKDF (reference sequence). The CDR3 has 14 residues. V shed 6 bases and J 7 bases; nucleotides not matched to a gene: 7. The DNA of the CDR3 is TGTGCCACCAGAGGCGGGAGGGCCCGGAATGAGCAGTTCTTC. This gives the protein CATRGGRARNEQFF. Combining the CDR3 with reference TRBV15 and TRBJ2-1 gives the whole variable domain DAMVIQNPRYQVTQFGKPVTLSCSQTLNHNVMYWYQQKSSQAPKLLFHYYDKDFNNEADTPDNFQSRRPNTSFCFLDIRSPGLGDTAMYLCATRGGRARNEQFFGPGTRLTVL.